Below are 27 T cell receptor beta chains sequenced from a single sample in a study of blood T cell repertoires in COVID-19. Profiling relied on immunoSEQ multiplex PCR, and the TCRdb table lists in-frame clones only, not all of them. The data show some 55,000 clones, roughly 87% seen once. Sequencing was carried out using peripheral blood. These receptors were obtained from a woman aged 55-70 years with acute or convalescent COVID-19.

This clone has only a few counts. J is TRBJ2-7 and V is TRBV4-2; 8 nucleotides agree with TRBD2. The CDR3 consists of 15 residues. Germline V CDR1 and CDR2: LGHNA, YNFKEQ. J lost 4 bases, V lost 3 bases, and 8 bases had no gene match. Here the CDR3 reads CASSHRSGDTYEQYF. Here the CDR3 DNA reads TGTGCCAGCAGCCATCGTAGCGGGGATACGTACGAGCAGTACTTC.

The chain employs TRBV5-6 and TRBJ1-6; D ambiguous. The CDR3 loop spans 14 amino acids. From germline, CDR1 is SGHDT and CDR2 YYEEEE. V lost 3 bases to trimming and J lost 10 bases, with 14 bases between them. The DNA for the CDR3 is TGTGCCAGCAGCTCACGTACCTTTCGGTCACCCCTCCACTTT. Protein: CASSSRTFRSPLHF.

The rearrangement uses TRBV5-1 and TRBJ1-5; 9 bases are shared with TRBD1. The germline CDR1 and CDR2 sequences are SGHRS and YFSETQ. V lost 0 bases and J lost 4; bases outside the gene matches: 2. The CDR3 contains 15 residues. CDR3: CASSLGTGANQPQHF. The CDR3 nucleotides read TGCGCCAGCAGCTTGGGGACAGGGGCAAATCAGCCCCAGCATTTT.

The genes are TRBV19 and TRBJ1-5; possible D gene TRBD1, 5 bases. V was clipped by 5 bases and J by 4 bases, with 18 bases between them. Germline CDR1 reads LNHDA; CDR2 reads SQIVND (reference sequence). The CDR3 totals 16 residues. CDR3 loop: CASSSLGAEINQPQHF. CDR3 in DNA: TGTGCCAGTAGTTCCCTAGGGGCAGAAATAAATCAGCCCCAGCATTTT.

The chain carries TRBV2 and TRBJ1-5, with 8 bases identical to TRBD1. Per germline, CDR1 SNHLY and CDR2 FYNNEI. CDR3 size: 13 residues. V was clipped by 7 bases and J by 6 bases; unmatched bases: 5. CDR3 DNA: TGTGCCAGCAACAGGGGGGTGAGTCAGCCCCAGCATTTT. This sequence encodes CASNRGVSQPQHF.

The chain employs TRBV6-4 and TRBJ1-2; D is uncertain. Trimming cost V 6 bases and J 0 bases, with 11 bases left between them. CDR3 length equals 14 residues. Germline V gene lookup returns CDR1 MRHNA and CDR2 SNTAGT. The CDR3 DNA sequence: TGTGCCAGCAGCCCGACAATAGCTAACTATGGCTACACCTTC. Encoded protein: CASSPTIANYGYTF.

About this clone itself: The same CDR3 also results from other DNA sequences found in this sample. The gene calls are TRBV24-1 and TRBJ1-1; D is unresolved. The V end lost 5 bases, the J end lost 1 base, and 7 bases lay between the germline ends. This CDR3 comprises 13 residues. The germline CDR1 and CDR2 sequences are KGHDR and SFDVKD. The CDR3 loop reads CATSGGGNTEAFF. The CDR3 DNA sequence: TGTGCCACCAGTGGGGGAGGGAACACTGAAGCTTTCTTT.

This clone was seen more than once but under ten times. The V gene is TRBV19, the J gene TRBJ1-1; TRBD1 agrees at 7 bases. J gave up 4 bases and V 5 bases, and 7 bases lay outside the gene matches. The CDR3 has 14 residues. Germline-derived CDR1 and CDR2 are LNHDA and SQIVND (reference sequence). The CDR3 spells CASSPTPGGTEAFF. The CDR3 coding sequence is TGTGCCAGTAGTCCGACTCCAGGGGGCACTGAAGCTTTCTTT.

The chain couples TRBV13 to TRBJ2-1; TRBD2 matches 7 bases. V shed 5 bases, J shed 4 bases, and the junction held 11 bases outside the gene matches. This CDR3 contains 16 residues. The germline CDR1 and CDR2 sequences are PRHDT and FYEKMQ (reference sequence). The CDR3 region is CASSHNRDYFYNEQFF. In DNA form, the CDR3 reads TGTGCCAGCAGCCACAACCGGGACTACTTTTACAATGAGCAGTTCTTC.

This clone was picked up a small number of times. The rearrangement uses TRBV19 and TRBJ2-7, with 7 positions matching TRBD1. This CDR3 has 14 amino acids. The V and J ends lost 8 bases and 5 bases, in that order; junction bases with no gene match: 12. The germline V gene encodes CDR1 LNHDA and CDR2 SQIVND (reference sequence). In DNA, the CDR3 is TGTGCCAGTGCCCGACAGGGCTCAGTGCACGAGCAGTACTTC. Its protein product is CASARQGSVHEQYF.

DNA for the CDR3: TGTGCCATCAATAGCGGGGCTGTACTTTACAATGAGCAGTTCTTC. This gives the protein CAINSGAVLYNEQFF. V is TRBV6-5 and J is TRBJ2-1; 8 bases are shared with TRBD2. The V gene's germline CDR1 is MNHEY and CDR2 SVGAGI. V was clipped by 10 bases and J by 4 bases; unmatched bases: 12. The CDR3 spans 15 residues.

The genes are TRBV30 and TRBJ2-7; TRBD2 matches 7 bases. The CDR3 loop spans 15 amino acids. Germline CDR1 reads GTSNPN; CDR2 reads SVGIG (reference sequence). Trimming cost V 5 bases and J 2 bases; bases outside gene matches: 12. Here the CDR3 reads CAWEGGRAGTYEQYF. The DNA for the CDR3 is TGTGCCTGGGAGGGAGGAAGAGCGGGGACCTACGAGCAGTACTTC.

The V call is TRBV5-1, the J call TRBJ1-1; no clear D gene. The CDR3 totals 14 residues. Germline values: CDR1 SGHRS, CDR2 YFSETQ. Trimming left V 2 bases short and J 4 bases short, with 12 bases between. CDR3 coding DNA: TGCGCCAGCAGCTTCAACGGGGAGGGCACTGAAGCTTTCTTT. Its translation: CASSFNGEGTEAFF.

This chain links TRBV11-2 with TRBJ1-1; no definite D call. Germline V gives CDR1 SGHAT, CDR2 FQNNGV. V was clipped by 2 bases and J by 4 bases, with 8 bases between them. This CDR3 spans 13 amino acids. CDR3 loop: CASSLRETTEAFF. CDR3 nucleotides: TGTGCCAGCAGCTTAAGGGAGACCACTGAAGCTTTCTTT.

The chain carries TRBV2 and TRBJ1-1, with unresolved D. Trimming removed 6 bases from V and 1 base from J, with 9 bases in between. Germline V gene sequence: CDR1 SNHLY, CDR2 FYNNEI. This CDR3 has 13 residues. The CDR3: CASSLRENTEAFF. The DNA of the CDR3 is TGTGCCAGCAGCCTCCGGGAGAACACTGAAGCTTTCTTT.

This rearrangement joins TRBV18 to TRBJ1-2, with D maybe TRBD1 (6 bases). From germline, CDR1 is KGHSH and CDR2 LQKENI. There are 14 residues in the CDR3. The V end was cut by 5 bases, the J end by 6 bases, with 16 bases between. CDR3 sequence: CASSRPGQDNGYTF. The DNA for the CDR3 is TGTGCCAGCTCAAGACCGGGACAAGATAATGGCTACACCTTC. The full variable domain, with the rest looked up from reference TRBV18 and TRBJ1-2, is NAGVMQNPRHLVRRRGQEARLRCSPMKGHSHVYWYRQLPEEGLKFMVYLQKENIIDESGMPKERFSAEFPKEGPSILRIQQVVRGDSAAYFCASSRPGQDNGYTFGSGTRLTVV.

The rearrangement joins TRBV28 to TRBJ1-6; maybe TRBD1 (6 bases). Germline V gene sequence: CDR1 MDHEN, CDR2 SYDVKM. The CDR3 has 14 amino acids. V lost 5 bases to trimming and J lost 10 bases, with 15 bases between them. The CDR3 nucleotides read TGTGCCAGCAGTCCCGGACAGTCCCAATCACCCCTCCACTTT. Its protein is CASSPGQSQSPLHF.

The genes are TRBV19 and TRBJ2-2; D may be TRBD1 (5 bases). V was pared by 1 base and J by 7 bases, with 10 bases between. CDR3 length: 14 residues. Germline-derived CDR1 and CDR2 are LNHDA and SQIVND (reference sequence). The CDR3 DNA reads TGTGCCAGTAGTATAGTAGGGGTGAGCGGGGAGCTGTTTTTT. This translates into CASSIVGVSGELFF.

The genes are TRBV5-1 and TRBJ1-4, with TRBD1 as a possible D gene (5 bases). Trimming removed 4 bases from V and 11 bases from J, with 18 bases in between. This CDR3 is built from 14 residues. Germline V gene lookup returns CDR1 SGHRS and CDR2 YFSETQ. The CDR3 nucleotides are TGCGCCAGCAGCCTCGACAGTGTCATGAAGAAACTGTTTTTT. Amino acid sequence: CASSLDSVMKKLFF. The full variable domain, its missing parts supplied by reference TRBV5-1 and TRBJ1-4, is KAGVTQTPRYLIKTRGQQVTLSCSPISGHRSVSWYQQTPGQGLQFLFEYFSETQRNKGNFPGRFSGRQFSNSRSEMNVSTLELGDSALYLCASSLDSVMKKLFFGSGTQLSVL.

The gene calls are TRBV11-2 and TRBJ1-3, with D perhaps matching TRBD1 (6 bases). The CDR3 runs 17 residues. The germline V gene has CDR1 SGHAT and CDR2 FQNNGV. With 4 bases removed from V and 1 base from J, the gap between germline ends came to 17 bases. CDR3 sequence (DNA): TGTGCCAGCAGCTGGGGTTCCTCAGGGGCTTCTGGAAACACCATATATTTT. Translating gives CASSWGSSGASGNTIYF.

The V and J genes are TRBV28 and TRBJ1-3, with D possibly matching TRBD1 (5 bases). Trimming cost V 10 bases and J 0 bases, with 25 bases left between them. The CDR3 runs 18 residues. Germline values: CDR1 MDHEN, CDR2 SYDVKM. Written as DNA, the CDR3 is TGTGCCACCTACTCTTGGGGGGAAGTGTTCCTCTCTGGAAACACCATATATTTT. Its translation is CATYSWGEVFLSGNTIYF.

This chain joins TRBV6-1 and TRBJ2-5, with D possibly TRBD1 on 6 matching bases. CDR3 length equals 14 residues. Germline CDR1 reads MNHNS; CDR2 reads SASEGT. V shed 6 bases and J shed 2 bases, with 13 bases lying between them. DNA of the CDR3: TGTGCCAGCAGGCCAACAGGGCCTCAAGAGACCCAGTACTTC. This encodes CASRPTGPQETQYF.

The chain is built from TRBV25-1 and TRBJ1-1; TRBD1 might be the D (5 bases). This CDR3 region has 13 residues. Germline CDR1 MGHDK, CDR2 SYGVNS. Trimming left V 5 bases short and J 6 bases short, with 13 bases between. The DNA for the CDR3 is TGTGCCAGCAGTAGTCAGGGTGTCGCTGAAGCTTTCTTT. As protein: CASSSQGVAEAFF. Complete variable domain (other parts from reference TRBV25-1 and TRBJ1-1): EADIYQTPRYLVIGTGKKITLECSQTMGHDKMYWYQQDPGMELHLIHYSYGVNSTEKGDLSSESTVSRIRTEHFPLTLESARPSHTSQYLCASSSQGVAEAFFGQGTRLTVV.

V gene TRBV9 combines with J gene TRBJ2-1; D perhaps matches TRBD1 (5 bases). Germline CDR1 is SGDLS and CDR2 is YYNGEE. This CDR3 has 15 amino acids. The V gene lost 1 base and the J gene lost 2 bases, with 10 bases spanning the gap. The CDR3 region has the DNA TGTGCCAGCAGCGTACTGACAGACCCCTACAATGAGCAGTTCTTC. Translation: CASSVLTDPYNEQFF. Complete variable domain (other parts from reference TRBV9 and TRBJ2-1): DSGVTQTPKHLITATGQRVTLRCSPRSGDLSVYWYQQSLDQGLQFLIQYYNGEERAKGNILERFSAQQFPDLHSELNLSSLELGDSALYFCASSVLTDPYNEQFFGPGTRLTVL.

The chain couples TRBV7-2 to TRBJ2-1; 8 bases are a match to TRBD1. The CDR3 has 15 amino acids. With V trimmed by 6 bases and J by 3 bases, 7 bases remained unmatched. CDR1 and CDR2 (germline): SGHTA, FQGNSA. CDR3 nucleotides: TGTGCCAGCAGTCGTTCCGGGACAGGCTACAATGAGCAGTTCTTC. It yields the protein CASSRSGTGYNEQFF. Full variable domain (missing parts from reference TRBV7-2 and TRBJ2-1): GAGVSQSPSNKVTEKGKDVELRCDPISGHTALYWYRQSLGQGLEFLIYFQGNSAPDKSGLPSDRFSAERTGGSVSTLTIQRTQQEDSAVYLCASSRSGTGYNEQFFGPGTRLTVL.

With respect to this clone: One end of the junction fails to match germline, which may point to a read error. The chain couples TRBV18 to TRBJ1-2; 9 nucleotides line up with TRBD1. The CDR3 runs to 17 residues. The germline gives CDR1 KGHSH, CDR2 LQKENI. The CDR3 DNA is TGTGTCAGCTCACCACGGGACAGGGTAGAGGCTAACTATGGCTACACCTTC. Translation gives CVSSPRDRVEANYGYTF. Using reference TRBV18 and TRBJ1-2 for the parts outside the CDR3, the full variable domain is NAGVMQNPRHLVRRRGQEARLRCSPMKGHSHVYWYRQLPEEGLKFMVYLQKENIIDESGMPKERFSAEFPKEGPSILRIQQVVRGDSAAYFCVSSPRDRVEANYGYTFGSGTRLTVV.

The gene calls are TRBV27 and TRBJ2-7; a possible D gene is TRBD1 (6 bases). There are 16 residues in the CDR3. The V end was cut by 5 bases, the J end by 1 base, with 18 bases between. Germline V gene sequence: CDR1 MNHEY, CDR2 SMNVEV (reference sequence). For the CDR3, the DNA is TGTGCCAGCAGTAGCAGATCGACAGGCCTATCCTACGAGCAGTACTTC. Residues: CASSSRSTGLSYEQYF.